This T cell receptor (beta chain) comes out of a study of cytomegalovirus exposure and HLA in healthy donors. In the case of this clone: No antigen is known for it.

Regarding the study as a whole: Later analysis placed DRB1 highest and HLA-C lowest in TCR association rates, which differed by HLA locus. Per published accounts, TCR beta sequences correctly predicted the HLA-A and HLA-B alleles of most subjects.

PCR primers comprised 60 Vbeta and 13 Jbeta primers. Data came from immunoSEQ multiplex PCR; TCRdb stores just in-frame clones and leaves some out. The data show 70,000 to 95,000 clones, roughly 58% seen once. This CDR3 spans 13 amino acids. Sequencing was performed on PBMCs. This chain uses TRBV21-1 with TRBJ1-1; TRBD1 reflects the table's D call only, with no check against the DNA. TRBV21-1 is classified as a pseudogene. The source is a woman aged 25 to 39 in good health and CMV-seropositive. CDR3 in amino acids: CASPGTGKIQAFF. CDR3 nucleotides: TGTGCCAGCCCCGGGACAGGGAAGATACAAGCTTTCTTT.